This T cell receptor beta chain was captured by sequencing in a study of control samples from healthy donors and cancer patients. The CDR3 has 18 residues. The V gene's germline CDR1 is KGHSH and CDR2 LQKENI. With V trimmed by 3 bases and J by 1 base, 10 bases remained unmatched. This table comes from immunoSEQ multiplex PCR, and its TCRdb copy is limited to in-frame clones, with some not included. The table lists approximately 170,000 clones, around 90% of them singletons. The receptor was derived from a woman aged 45-59 years in good health. V gene TRBV18 combines with J gene TRBJ2-1, with 9 bases fitting TRBD1. Material for sequencing was blood. CDR3 residues: CASSPNSLGQGSYNEQFF. The CDR3 nucleotides read TGTGCCAGCTCACCTAACTCCTTGGGACAGGGTTCCTACAATGAGCAGTTCTTC. The variable domain in full, with the rest retrieved from reference TRBV18 and TRBJ2-1, is NAGVMQNPRHLVRRRGQEARLRCSPMKGHSHVYWYRQLPEEGLKFMVYLQKENIIDESGMPKERFSAEFPKEGPSILRIQQVVRGDSAAYFCASSPNSLGQGSYNEQFFGPGTRLTVL.